This TCR beta chain is drawn from a study of blood T cell repertoires in COVID-19 (TCRdb year 2020). Background on the whole study: Samples covering the acute and convalescent phases of COVID-19 were provided by collaborators in the United States, Italy and Spain. The material from the prospective study consisted of cDNA or gDNA derived from T cells, B-cell-depleted T cells, or PBMCs. The dataset comprised deeply sampled blood TCRbeta repertoires from subjects exposed to, actively infected with, or recovered from COVID-19. The repertoires were released in a freely available public database meant as a resource for research on the immune response to SARS-CoV-2. Samples came from the ongoing ImmuneRACE study (first 160 participants) plus 1,254 subjects from 6 global collaborators. Nearly every sample came with metadata listing a de-identified subject ID, COVID-19 status, age in years and sex. Where HLA class I and class II types were available, the types were taken from metadata supplied by the sample provider, not from assay-based typing.

Results the study describes overall, beyond this receptor: The amount of clinical and demographic metadata varied by source and participant and was provided uncurated.

With regard to this clone: This receptor's antigen is unknown. No base quality values were provided; no much bigger clone lies one nucleotide off.

The immunoSEQ Assay, a bias-controlled multiplex PCR, was used to amplify TCRbeta CDR3 regions from genomic DNA. As for how the authors treated the data: Within the assay, amplification of reference gene primers was used to estimate how many nucleated cells each sample contained. Sequence reads were collapsed and filtered to measure the absolute abundance of every unique TCRbeta CDR3 rearrangement. For each sample, productive Simpson clonality was calculated as the square root of Simpson's diversity index over productive rearrangements. Drawn from immuneACCESS, this table holds only the in-frame rearrangements with V and J called that TCRdb kept. Clones are partly lost; checked studies trace under half to an unresolved V gene and leave the rest unexplained. V and J calls and clone size are those listed in that table; D and trimming were worked out from the DNA. The sample profile shows about 290,000 clones; just under 85% of them were found once. The ten largest clones represent less than 4.5% of the sample.

From V the trimming removes 8 bases and from J it removes 0 bases, while the gene matches leave 9 bases of the junction unaccounted for. The CDR3 holds 16 amino acids from the cysteine to the phenylalanine. The entry retains the CDR3 DNA only, 48 bases that are in frame from base 1. According to the germline V gene, CDR1 reads SQVTM and CDR2 reads ANQGSEA. Whole blood was collected in K2EDTA tubes by collaborating institutions according to the institutions' own protocols. For TCRbeta analysis, collaborators shipped samples in one of three forms: frozen whole blood, isolated PBMCs, or DNA extracted from either of those sample types.

Sample: peripheral blood. This clonotype was sampled from a woman in her forties or fifties with active or convalescent COVID-19. Recombination connected TRBV29-1 to TRBJ2-1, and 11 junctional nucleotides match TRBD2. The CDR3 reads as follows: CSQTSGAPSSYNEQFF. The sequence in DNA is TGCAGCCAGACTAGCGGGGCTCCGAGCTCCTACAATGAGCAGTTCTTC.